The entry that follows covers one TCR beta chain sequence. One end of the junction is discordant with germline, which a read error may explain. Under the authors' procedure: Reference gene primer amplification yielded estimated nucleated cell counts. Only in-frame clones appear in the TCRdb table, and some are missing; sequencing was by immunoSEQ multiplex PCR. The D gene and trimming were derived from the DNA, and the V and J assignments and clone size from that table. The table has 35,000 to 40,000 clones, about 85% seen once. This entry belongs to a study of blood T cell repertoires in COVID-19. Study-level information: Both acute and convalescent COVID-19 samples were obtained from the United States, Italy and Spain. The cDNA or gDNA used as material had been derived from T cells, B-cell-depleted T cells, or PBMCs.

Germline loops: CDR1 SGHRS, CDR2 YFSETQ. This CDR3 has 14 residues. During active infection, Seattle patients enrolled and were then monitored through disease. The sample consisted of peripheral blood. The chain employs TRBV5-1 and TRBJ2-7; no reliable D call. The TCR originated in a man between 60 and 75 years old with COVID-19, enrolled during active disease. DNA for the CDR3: TGCGCCAGCAGCTTGGGGCAGATTTCCTCCGAGCAGTACTTC. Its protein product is CASSLGQISSEQYF.